This entry describes one TCR beta chain. The record originates from a study of blood T cells in healthy people across ages. The sample providers were healthy Caucasian people from Russia, aged roughly 6 to 90. Alongside a J-beta primer mix, a sample-barcoded 5' primer served in a second PCR lasting roughly 6 to 11 cycles. A tag from a template-switch adaptor with 12 random nucleotides marked each cDNA molecule. TCRdb re-analysed the 5' RACE reads in MiXCR, keeping a single row per CDR3 protein. The sample contains roughly 1.9 million distinct CDR3 sequences, about two fifths of which appear only once. Germline-derived CDR1 and CDR2 are DFQATT and SNEGSKA (reference sequence). V was trimmed by 0 bases and J by 5 bases, leaving 13 bases between them. This CDR3 spans 14 amino acids.

V usage is TRBV20-1 and J usage is TRBJ2-5, with D possibly TRBD2 on 5 matching bases. Sequencing was carried out using blood. The source is a human donor in good health. CDR3 loop: CSARDERVYETQYF. The CDR3, as DNA: TGCAGTGCTAGAGACGAGAGGGTTTATGAGACCCAGTACTTC.